Following are 19 T cell receptor beta chains from one sample sequenced in a study of shared clonotypes between healthy human individuals. Sequencing used immunoSEQ multiplex PCR; TCRdb keeps in-frame clones, though not all of them. This sample carries about 2.1 million clones, approximately 94% of them seen once, and the ten largest clones take 1.5% to 2%. Positive CCR7 selection of CD45RO-negative cells yielded the naive CD8 cells, and terminally differentiated effector memory CD45RA+ cells were excluded. Specimen: naive CD8+ T cells from PBMCs. Receptors originate from a man younger than 35 in good health. Some clones in this sample may be carry-over from other donors' samples.

A note on this clone: The junction shows a germline mismatch at one end, possibly a read error. The rearrangement uses TRBV13 and TRBJ2-7; unclear D gene. Germline V gene data show CDR1 as PRHDT and CDR2 as FYEKMQ (reference sequence). The CDR3 runs to 13 residues. The CDR3 is CASSLGTRHEQYF. CDR3 in DNA: TGTGCCAGCAGCCTAGGTACCCGACACGAGCAGTACTTC.

The J gene is TRBJ2-7, the V gene TRBV4-3; possibly TRBD1 or TRBD2 for D (5 bases each). V dropped 8 bases and J dropped 0 bases, with 20 bases sitting between them. The CDR3 sequence is 16 residues long. Looked up from germline, CDR1 is LGHNA and CDR2 is YSLEER. CDR3 DNA sequence: TGCGCCAGCGCCTCAGGGTCGGGGTATAGCTCCTACGAGCAGTACTTC. It is translated as CASASGSGYSSYEQYF.

V usage is TRBV4-3 and J usage is TRBJ1-4; D not certain. CDR1 and CDR2 from the germline V gene are LGHNA and YSLEER. V was trimmed by 3 bases and J by 7 bases, leaving 9 bases between them. CDR3 length equals 13 residues. The CDR3 nucleotides read TGCGCCAGCAGCCATACGCGGGGTGAAAAACTGTTTTTT. It yields the protein CASSHTRGEKLFF.

J is TRBJ2-5 and V is TRBV27; 11 nucleotides align to TRBD2. Losses at the gene ends were 5 bases for V and 1 base for J; bases not matched to a gene: 21. In germline, CDR1 is MNHEY, CDR2 SMNVEV (reference sequence). The length of the CDR3 is 21 residues. The CDR3 reads CASSTRTPSGRPGRGQETQYF. The CDR3 region has the DNA TGTGCCAGCAGTACCCGTACCCCTAGCGGGAGGCCCGGTCGGGGCCAAGAGACCCAGTACTTC.

The chain is built from TRBV19 and TRBJ2-7; 7 positions match TRBD1. The germline CDR1 and CDR2 sequences are LNHDA and SQIVND (reference sequence). The CDR3 sequence is 15 residues long. Trimming at V came to 3 bases and at J to 2 bases, leaving 7 bases not matched to a gene. The CDR3 DNA sequence: TGTGCCAGTAGTATCCGGGACAGTAAAGCCTACGAGCAGTACTTC. It specifies CASSIRDSKAYEQYF. The variable domain in full, completed from reference TRBV19 and TRBJ2-7, reads DGGITQSPKYLFRKEGQNVTLSCEQNLNHDAMYWYRQDPGQGLRLIYYSQIVNDFQKGDIAEGYSVSREKKESFPLTVTSAQKNPTAFYLCASSIRDSKAYEQYFGPGTRLTVT.

V and J are TRBV28 and TRBJ2-7; 7 nucleotides agree with TRBD1. Per the germline V gene, CDR1 is MDHEN and CDR2 is SYDVKM. Trimming took 10 bases from V and 7 from J; bases not matched to a gene: 13. The CDR3 covers 13 residues. In DNA form, the CDR3 reads TGTGCCACTGGTCCAGGGGGTTCGGGTGAGCAGTACTTC. Protein sequence: CATGPGGSGEQYF.

In this sample, this clone turned up a few times. V gene TRBV4-1 combines with J gene TRBJ1-4, with a tentative D call TRBD1 (5 bases). CDR3 length: 13 amino acids. Germline V gives CDR1 MGHRA, CDR2 YSYEKL. The V gene lost 8 bases and the J gene lost 6 bases, with 13 bases spanning the gap. The CDR3: CASGTTGDEKLFF. CDR3 in DNA: TGCGCCAGCGGAACAACGGGGGATGAAAAACTGTTTTTT.

This rearrangement joins TRBV5-5 to TRBJ2-7; maybe TRBD1 (5 bases). V lost 1 base and J 2 bases, leaving 7 bases between the germline ends. The CDR3 has 13 amino acids. The germline V gene has CDR1 SGHKS and CDR2 YYEKEE (reference sequence). In DNA form, the CDR3 reads TGTGCCAGCAGCTTGACGACAGCCTACGAGCAGTACTTC. Its protein is CASSLTTAYEQYF. Together with reference TRBV5-5 and TRBJ2-7, the CDR3 gives the full variable domain: DAGVTQSPTHLIKTRGQQVTLRCSPISGHKSVSWYQQVLGQGPQFIFQYYEKEERGRGNFPDRFSARQFPNYSSELNVNALLLGDSALYLCASSLTTAYEQYFGPGTRLTVT.

The rearrangement links TRBV29-1 to TRBJ2-2; 10 bases are shared with TRBD1. From germline, CDR1 is SQVTM and CDR2 ANQGSEA. V shed 1 base, J shed 5 bases, and the junction held 7 bases outside the gene matches. There are 16 residues in the CDR3. The CDR3, as DNA: TGCAGCGTTGAAGGGCCGGGACAGGGGAAGACCGGGGAGCTGTTTTTT. It specifies CSVEGPGQGKTGELFF.

The chain uses TRBV4-1 and TRBJ2-3; the D gene could be TRBD1 or TRBD2 (6 bases each). Per the germline V gene, CDR1 is MGHRA and CDR2 is YSYEKL. The CDR3 totals 15 residues. The germline V and J ends were trimmed by 1 base and 7 bases, with 15 bases remaining between them. This CDR3 is CASSQGEGGWYTQYF. The CDR3 nucleotides read TGCGCCAGCAGCCAAGGAGAGGGGGGCTGGTATACGCAGTATTTT.

About this clone itself: An end of the junction does not agree with germline; a read error may underlie this. The chain carries TRBV7-3 and TRBJ1-2; the D gene is possibly TRBD1 (6 bases). The CDR3 has 14 amino acids. Germline assignment: CDR1 SGHTA and CDR2 FQGTGA. CDR3 region: CASSPIPGDYDYTF. The DNA of the CDR3 is TGTGCCAGCAGCCCAATACCAGGGGATTATGACTACACCTTC.

The CDR3 nucleotides are TGTGCCAGCAGCTTAGGCAGGGGTTTTCCGAACACCGGGGAGCTGTTTTTT. Protein sequence: CASSLGRGFPNTGELFF. The chain recombines TRBV11-3 with TRBJ2-2, with D possibly TRBD1 on 6 matching bases. V lost 1 base to trimming and J lost 0 bases, with 12 bases between them. Germline V gene sequence: CDR1 SGHNT, CDR2 YENEEA. This CDR3 is built from 17 residues. The full variable domain, rest sourced from reference TRBV11-3 and TRBJ2-2, is EAGVVQSPRYKIIEKKQPVAFWCNPISGHNTLYWYLQNLGQGPELLIRYENEEAVDDSQLPKDRFSAERLKGVDSTLKIQPAELGDSAVYLCASSLGRGFPNTGELFFGEGSRLTVL.

The rearrangement uses TRBV7-9 and TRBJ2-7; 7 bases map to TRBD1. This CDR3 is built from 12 residues. Germline V gene data show CDR1 as SEHNR and CDR2 as FQNEAQ (reference sequence). CDR3 loop: CASRGPWGEQYF. DNA of the CDR3: TGTGCAAGTAGGGGGCCCTGGGGCGAGCAGTACTTC.

This clone is a singleton in its sample. This chain joins TRBV19 and TRBJ1-3; D call uncertain. Germline V lookup: CDR1 LNHDA, CDR2 SQIVND (reference sequence). CDR3 length equals 14 residues. V lost 2 bases and J lost 4, with 9 bases in between. CDR3 sequence: CASSISSSGNTIYF. The DNA for the CDR3 is TGTGCCAGTAGTATATCGAGTTCCGGAAACACCATATATTTT. Full variable domain (outside the CDR3, taken from reference TRBV19 and TRBJ1-3): DGGITQSPKYLFRKEGQNVTLSCEQNLNHDAMYWYRQDPGQGLRLIYYSQIVNDFQKGDIAEGYSVSREKKESFPLTVTSAQKNPTAFYLCASSISSSGNTIYFGEGSWLTVV.

This rearrangement joins TRBV10-2 to TRBJ1-1; tentatively, D is TRBD1 (5 bases). The CDR3 is made up of 14 amino acids. Germline V gene sequence: CDR1 WSHSY, CDR2 SAAADI. V gave up 8 bases and J gave up 1 base, with 14 bases separating them. CDR3 coding DNA: TGCGCCAGCTCAGGGTCAGCCTCGAACACTGAAGCTTTCTTT. Amino acid sequence: CASSGSASNTEAFF.

The chain has TRBV4-3 and TRBJ2-1, with D perhaps matching TRBD2 (5 bases). Trimming shortened V by 0 bases and J by 5 bases, and 17 bases separated the two germline ends. The CDR3 is made up of 17 amino acids. CDR1 is LGHNA, CDR2 YSLEER, per germline. CDR3 DNA sequence: TGCGCCAGCAGCCAAGATCCAGGAGGACGACTGGACAATGAGCAGTTCTTC. Its protein product is CASSQDPGGRLDNEQFF.

This clone is a singleton in its sample. This chain connects TRBV6-5 to TRBJ2-1; 9 nucleotides agree with TRBD1. V was clipped by 2 bases and J by 3 bases; unmatched bases: 2. Germline V gene lookup returns CDR1 MNHEY and CDR2 SVGAGI. This CDR3 spans 15 amino acids. CDR3 protein: CASSYRGQGYNEQFF. CDR3 sequence (DNA): TGTGCCAGCAGTTACAGGGGACAGGGCTACAATGAGCAGTTCTTC.

The chain is built from TRBV7-8 and TRBJ2-2; 7 bases are shared with TRBD1. The germline CDR1 and CDR2 sequences are SGHVS and FQNEAQ. The V segment lost 0 bases and the J segment 1 base; nucleotides outside the gene matches: 5. This CDR3 spans 17 amino acids. The CDR3 bases are TGTGCCAGCAGCTTAGCCCCGGGACAGCTGAACACCGGGGAGCTGTTTTTT. Protein product: CASSLAPGQLNTGELFF.

The V call is TRBV27, the J call TRBJ1-2; TRBD1 is a possible D gene (5 bases). Germline lookup yields CDR1 MNHEY and CDR2 SMNVEV (reference sequence). V lost 3 bases and J 4 bases, leaving 15 bases between the germline ends. The CDR3 has 15 amino acids. The CDR3 reads CASSLRGQTLYGYTF. The CDR3 DNA is TGTGCCAGCAGTTTGCGGGGCCAAACCCTCTATGGCTACACCTTC.